The sequence of this TCR beta chain was determined in a study of blood T cell repertoires in COVID-19. Clones were sequenced by immunoSEQ multiplex PCR, and TCRdb holds only the in-frame ones, with some missing. The repertoire holds over 250,000 clones, just under 90% seen once, with approximately 6.5% in the top ten. The TCR comes from a woman aged 50 to 60 with COVID-19, enrolled during active disease. The sequenced material came from peripheral blood.

The CDR3 DNA reads TGTGCCACCAGTGACCCCTACAGGGCCGAGGGGCGGGCGAACTACAATGAGCAGTTCTTC. Its protein is CATSDPYRAEGRANYNEQFF. This chain links TRBV24-1 with TRBJ2-1, with D perhaps matching TRBD1 (6 bases). The CDR3 has 20 residues. Trimming took 4 bases from V and 3 from J, leaving 27 bases between them. Per the germline V gene, CDR1 is KGHDR and CDR2 is SFDVKD.